Given below is one T cell receptor beta chain in context. No antigen is known for it. Profiled with immunoSEQ multiplex PCR; TCRdb holds only in-frame clones, not every one. In the table there are 93,000 or so clones, 91% of which are singletons. Germline V gene data show CDR1 as SGDLS and CDR2 as YYNGEE. The CDR3 sequence is 12 residues long. The germline V and J ends were trimmed by 0 bases and 10 bases, with 9 bases remaining between them. This entry comes from a study of T cell responses to AZD1222 COVID-19 vaccine. As for the study in general: Second doses that came at about 4 or about 12 weeks were put together. General study findings and limits: Clonal diversity may have been underestimated, and the donors were mostly white British, with more females than males. As reported, nearly half of all spike-specific TCRs target variant regions that are unmutated. Mapped onto spike, vaccine-associated CD4 TCRs spanned it and were dominant at 160-218 and 743-854.

The origin of this receptor is an adult in good health. This specimen consisted of peripheral blood, obtained on day 0 of AZD1222 vaccination. The genes are TRBV9 and TRBJ2-3; possibly TRBD1 for D (5 bases). CDR3 in DNA: TGTGCCAGCAGCGTAGCCCAGGGCTCGCAGTATTTT. It translates to CASSVAQGSQYF.